These T cell receptor beta chains were read from a single sample in a study of long-term antiretroviral therapy in people with HIV. The protocol was immunoSEQ multiplex PCR, while the TCRdb copy is restricted to in-frame clones and leaves out a portion. The repertoire holds 30,000 or so clones, roughly 90% seen once, with around 4% in the top ten. This specimen was unsorted PBMCs, taken 0.5 years after starting antiretroviral therapy. The receptors were sampled from a woman aged 18-35 years with HIV. Both conserved end residues are part of each CDR3. D genes are given only for firm matches. Clone sizes are given selectively: once, few, many, or a class where the clone is expanded.

j_call,d_call,clone_size,v_call,cdr3_nt,cdr3_aa
TRBJ2-2,TRBD2,.,TRBV15,TGTGCCACCAGCACCGGACTAGCGGGAGGGCAAACCGGGGAGCTGTTTTTT,CATSTGLAGGQTGELFF
TRBJ2-7,.,.,TRBV5-1,TGCGCCAGCAGCTTGGAGCCCAGTCGGACCTACGAGCAGTACTTC,CASSLEPSRTYEQYF
TRBJ2-5,.,.,TRBV14,TGTGCCAGCAGCCAAGGAGGGCTCGGGGAGACCCAGTACTTC,CASSQGGLGETQYF
TRBJ2-7,TRBD1,.,TRBV14,TGTGCCAGCGGAGGGACAGGGGAACCTTACGAGCAGTACTTC,CASGGTGEPYEQYF
TRBJ2-7,.,.,TRBV6-6,TGTGCCAGCAGCTACGAGCAGTACTTC,CASSYEQYF
TRBJ2-3,TRBD2,.,TRBV6-1,TGTGCCAGCAGTGGGTCAGCGGGAGTAACAGATACGCAGTATTTT,CASSGSAGVTDTQYF
TRBJ1-1,TRBD1,.,TRBV27,TGTGCCAGCAGTTTCTCCAGGGGGGGCACTGAAGCTTTCTTT,CASSFSRGGTEAFF
TRBJ1-5,.,.,TRBV5-6,TGTGCCAGCAGCTTGACTGTCCGGGGTGGTCAGCCCCAGCATTTT,CASSLTVRGGQPQHF
TRBJ2-7,TRBD2,.,TRBV15,TGTGCCACCAGCAGAGATGGGGGGGACGAGCAGTACTTC,CATSRDGGDEQYF
TRBJ2-3,TRBD2,.,TRBV7-2,TGTGCCAGCAGCTTAGTACCTAGCGGGAGGTTCACAGATACGCAGTATTTT,CASSLVPSGRFTDTQYF
TRBJ2-7,.,once,TRBV6-5,TGTGCCAGCAGTTACTCTAGGACCTTCGACTCCTACGAGCAGTACTTC,CASSYSRTFDSYEQYF
TRBJ1-5,.,.,TRBV6-5,TGTGCCAGCAGTGAAGGCTATCAGCCCCAGCATTTT,CASSEGYQPQHF